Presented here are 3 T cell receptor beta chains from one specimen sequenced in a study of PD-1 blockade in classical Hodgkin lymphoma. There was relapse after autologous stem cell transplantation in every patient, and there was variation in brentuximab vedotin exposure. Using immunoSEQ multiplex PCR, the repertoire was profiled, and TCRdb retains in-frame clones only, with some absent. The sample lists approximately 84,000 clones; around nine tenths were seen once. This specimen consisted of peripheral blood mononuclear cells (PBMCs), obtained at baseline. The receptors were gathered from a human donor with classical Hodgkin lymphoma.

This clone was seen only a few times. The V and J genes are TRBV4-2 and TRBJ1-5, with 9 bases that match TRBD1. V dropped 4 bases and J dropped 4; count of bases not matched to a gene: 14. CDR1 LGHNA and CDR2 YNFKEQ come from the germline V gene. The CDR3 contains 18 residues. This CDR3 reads CASSPRLAGDRVNQPQHF. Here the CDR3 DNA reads TGTGCCAGCAGCCCTAGGCTGGCTGGGGACAGGGTAAATCAGCCCCAGCATTTT.

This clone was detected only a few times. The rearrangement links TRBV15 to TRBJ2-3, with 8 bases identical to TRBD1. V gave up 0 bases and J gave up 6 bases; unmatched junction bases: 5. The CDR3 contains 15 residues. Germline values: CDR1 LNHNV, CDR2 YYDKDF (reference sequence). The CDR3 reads CATSRDRTGKDTQYF. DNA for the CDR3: TGTGCCACCAGCAGAGATAGGACAGGGAAGGATACGCAGTATTTT.

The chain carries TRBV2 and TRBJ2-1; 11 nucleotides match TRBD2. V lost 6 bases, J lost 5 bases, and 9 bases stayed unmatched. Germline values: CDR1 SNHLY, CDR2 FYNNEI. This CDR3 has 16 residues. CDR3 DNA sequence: TGTGCCAGCAGAAGACTAGCGGGACTACAACACAATGAGCAGTTCTTC. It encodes CASRRLAGLQHNEQFF.